This TCR beta chain was retrieved from a study of CD8+ T cells in alopecia areata (dated by TCRdb to 2016 to 2019). For the wider study: Treated patients were enrolled in an open-label pilot trial of oral tofacitinib at 5 to 10 mg twice daily for moderate-to-severe alopecia areata. Patients stayed on tofacitinib for 6 to 18 months and then had 6 months of follow-up off drug so that delayed response and recurrence could be assessed. To study T cell clonal expansion in alopecia areata, the researchers applied high-throughput TCRbeta sequencing to both the C3H/HeJ mouse model and human patients. Human TCRbeta sequencing covered scalp tissue and sorted CD4+ and CD8+ peripheral blood T cells from patchy and totalis/universalis alopecia areata patients and healthy controls. Patients on tofacitinib were biopsied at baseline and after 4 and 24 weeks of treatment, and several of the patients also had a later scalp biopsy. Scalp clonality was compared across normal scalp (n=4), patchy alopecia areata scalp (n=8), and alopecia totalis/universalis scalp (n=8). RNA came from the PAXgene miRNA kit for fixed scalp, the miRNeasy kit for PBMCs, and the RNeasy kit for mouse skin. TCRbeta CDR3 regions were amplified by immunoSEQ multiplex PCR with 35 Vbeta forward and 13 Jbeta reverse primers. Summary of the overall study and its limitations: Higher clonality and more expanded CD8+ clones were observed in lesional scalp than in normal scalp, particularly in alopecia totalis/universalis, a finding suggestive of antigenic drive. Scalp TCR repertoire analysis is complicated because resident alphabeta T cells in normal human skin are also sequenced, whereas mouse skin is dominated by gammadelta T cells. Shared TCR sequences between patients were less evident than in mice, which may be partly attributable to HLA diversity in the patient population.

The library was prepared using the immunoSEQ multiplex PCR assay. RNA was extracted from all samples and reverse transcribed into cDNA as template for TCR sequencing. SuperScript III was used to make first-strand cDNA, primed with a 2:1 mix of oligo-dT and random hexamers. A synthetic immune receptor repertoire was used to gauge amplification bias, and whatever bias remained was removed computationally. Per the original workflow: After raw reads were preprocessed to remove errors, the CDR3 was defined following IMGT conventions as running from the conserved cysteine to phenylalanine. Clonality was computed by normalizing Shannon entropy by log2 of the number of productive unique TCRs and subtracting the result from 1. Whether each scalp clone was CD4 or CD8 was inferred by checking scalp TCRbeta sequences against the CD4 and CD8 repertoires from sorted blood. TCRdb carries this immuneACCESS record with in-frame sequences only. Its versions omit some clonotypes, under half of them owing to an unresolved V gene in the studies checked, with the rest unexplained. That table supplies the V and J calls and clone size; D and trimming were determined from the DNA. The table for this sample lists roughly 140,000 clones; about 47% of them were counted only once. The ten largest clones represent roughly 0.92% of the sample.

As for this clone: Its antigen specificity is not known. No much larger clonotype is one base removed from it; base qualities were not supplied.

Explained via the paper, the time point label denotes: baseline before oral tofacitinib. From alopecia areata patients, peripheral blood was collected along with lesional scalp punch biopsies. PBMCs were separated by density centrifugation and stained for CD3, CD4 and CD8, after which CD4+ and CD8+ T cells were sorted on a FACSAria. The CDR3, from cysteine to phenylalanine, totals 16 residues. The kept DNA is CDR3 alone, 48 bases in frame from the first base. CDR1 and CDR2 were assigned from the germline V gene as MGHDK and SYGVNS. V is shortened by 4 bases, J by 2 bases, and the region joining them spans 12 bases.

Material: CD4+ T cells sorted from blood, obtained at week 0. This receptor chain uses TRBV25-1 and TRBJ2-6; the D match is possibly TRBD1 or TRBD2, with 5 bases aligned in each. The sequence came from a human donor with alopecia areata. The CDR3 loop reads CASSAQAGAGANVLTF. The DNA sequence is given as TGTGCCAGCAGTGCACAGGCCGGGGCTGGGGCCAACGTCCTGACTTTC.